A single sample is the source of the 25 T cell receptor beta chains below, sequenced in a study of OX40 agonist ivuxolimab in advanced cancers. Clones were read by immunoSEQ multiplex PCR, and TCRdb kept only the in-frame ones, dropping some. There are 30,000 to 40,000 clones in the sample; roughly 92% occur only once, and roughly a fifth lies in the top ten. The sample in question was CD4+ or CD8+ T cells sorted from blood, obtained in a trial of the OX40 agonist ivuxolimab. The receptors derive from an adult with an advanced solid tumor such as melanoma, head and neck, liver or kidney cancer.

This chain connects TRBV18 to TRBJ2-7; D not certain. V gave up 5 bases and J gave up 2 bases, with 13 bases separating them. Germline values: CDR1 KGHSH, CDR2 LQKENI. The CDR3 has 14 amino acids. The CDR3 loop reads CASSSTKAPYEQYF. The DNA of the CDR3 is TGTGCCAGCTCATCTACTAAGGCTCCCTACGAGCAGTACTTC.

The CDR3 reads CASSPGTDYEQYF. CDR3 DNA: TGTGCCAGTAGTCCGGGGACTGACTACGAGCAGTACTTC. The V and J genes are TRBV19 and TRBJ2-7; D is perhaps TRBD2 (6 bases). Germline V gene sequence: CDR1 LNHDA, CDR2 SQIVND (reference sequence). V shed 5 bases and J shed 3 bases, with 11 bases lying between them. This CDR3 has 13 residues.

A remark on this clone: At one of its ends the junction is not consistent with the germline gene, which may arise from a read error. The genes are TRBV2 and TRBJ2-1; D call uncertain. This CDR3 comprises 13 residues. The germline gives CDR1 SNHLY, CDR2 FYNNEI. The CDR3 loop is CASHYPQTRESLF. The DNA for the CDR3 is TGTGCCAGCCATTATCCACAGACGCGAGAGTCGCTCTTC.

The chain carries TRBV6-1 and TRBJ1-1; no definite D call. Germline CDR1 and CDR2: MNHNS and SASEGT. Trimming shortened V by 5 bases and J by 11 bases, and 9 bases separated the two germline ends. The CDR3 spans 10 residues. CDR3 nucleotide sequence: TGTGCCAGCAGTTATGTAACGGCTTTCTTT. Translated: CASSYVTAFF.

The chain has TRBV19 and TRBJ2-1, with 7 bases lining up with TRBD2. The CDR3 loop spans 15 amino acids. From germline, CDR1 is LNHDA and CDR2 SQIVND (reference sequence). The ends lost 3 bases at V and 3 bases at J; junction bases unmatched: 5. CDR3 bases: TGTGCCAGTAGTATCTGGCTAGCGGACTACAATGAGCAGTTCTTC. Encoded protein: CASSIWLADYNEQFF.

V is TRBV6-1 and J is TRBJ2-7, with no clear D. Deletions cut 4 bases from V and 1 base from J, with 5 bases between. From germline, CDR1 is MNHNS and CDR2 SASEGT. The length of the CDR3 is 12 residues. The chain's CDR3 is CASSGGSYEQYF. CDR3 DNA: TGTGCCAGCAGTGGCGGTTCCTACGAGCAGTACTTC.

This chain links TRBV6-5 with TRBJ2-1; 12 bases are a match to TRBD2. The CDR3 has 15 residues. Trimming at V came to 6 bases and at J to 4 bases, leaving 4 bases not matched to a gene. Per germline, CDR1 MNHEY and CDR2 SVGAGI. The CDR3: CASRELAGGYNEQFF. In DNA, the CDR3 is TGTGCCAGCAGAGAGCTAGCGGGAGGGTACAATGAGCAGTTCTTC.

This chain links TRBV19 with TRBJ2-7; D not resolved. With 1 base removed from V and 4 bases from J, the gap between germline ends came to 14 bases. Germline CDR1 LNHDA, CDR2 SQIVND (reference sequence). This CDR3 is 15 amino acids long. The CDR3 bases are TGTGCCAGTAGTATAGTTACGGCCGATAGATACGAGCAGTACTTC. It translates to CASSIVTADRYEQYF.

The V gene is TRBV4-2, the J gene TRBJ2-5; D tentatively reads TRBD1 or TRBD2 (5 bases each). The CDR3 extends over 17 amino acids. V was trimmed by 0 bases and J by 0 bases, leaving 14 bases between them. Germline-derived CDR1 and CDR2 are LGHNA and YNFKEQ. The CDR3 DNA reads TGTGCCAGCAGCCAAGACCCAGGGAGTTGGTACCAAGAGACCCAGTACTTC. Protein sequence: CASSQDPGSWYQETQYF.

Written as DNA, the CDR3 is TGTGCCAGCAGCTTAGGCATCGACGAGCAGTACTTC. This codes for CASSLGIDEQYF. The chain has TRBV7-9 and TRBJ2-7; D gene uncertain. Trimming removed 1 base at V and 5 bases at J, with 6 bases between. Germline CDR1 reads SEHNR; CDR2 reads FQNEAQ (reference sequence). The CDR3 is 12 amino acids. The full variable domain, completed using reference TRBV7-9 and TRBJ2-7, is DTGVSQNPRHKITKRGQNVTFRCDPISEHNRLYWYRQTLGQGPEFLTYFQNEAQLEKSRLLSDRFSAERPKGSFSTLEIQRTEQGDSAMYLCASSLGIDEQYFGPGTRLTVT.

The chain has TRBV27 and TRBJ2-1, with TRBD2 matching 9 bases. The J segment lost 4 bases and the V segment lost 3 bases, leaving 10 bases of the junction unmatched. Germline-derived CDR1 and CDR2 are MNHEY and SMNVEV (reference sequence). This CDR3 has 17 amino acids. CDR3: CASSFAGGPIWYNEQFF. The CDR3 bases are TGTGCCAGCAGTTTCGCGGGAGGGCCTATATGGTACAATGAGCAGTTCTTC.

CDR3 amino acids: CASSNWADTQYF. In nucleotides, the CDR3 is TGTGCCAGCAGCAACTGGGCAGATACGCAGTATTTT. The V and J genes are TRBV14 and TRBJ2-3; D is uncertain. Germline CDR1 is SGHDN and CDR2 is FVKESK. Trimming took off 5 bases at V and 4 bases at J, with 7 bases between the two ends. The CDR3 contains 12 residues.

The V and J genes are TRBV9 and TRBJ2-7, with 11 bases matching TRBD2. V lost 5 bases, J lost 0 bases, and 10 bases stayed unmatched. Germline V gives CDR1 SGDLS, CDR2 YYNGEE. This CDR3 region has 17 residues. CDR3 sequence: CASSPEIAGGFSYEQYF. For the CDR3, the DNA is TGTGCCAGCAGTCCCGAGATAGCGGGAGGGTTCTCCTACGAGCAGTACTTC.

V and J are TRBV4-1 and TRBJ1-2; D gene ambiguous. With 1 base removed from V and 1 base from J, the gap between germline ends came to 7 bases. CDR3 length: 14 residues. Germline CDR1 reads MGHRA; CDR2 reads YSYEKL. CDR3 DNA sequence: TGCGCCAGCAGCCAAGGGCAGAGTAACTATGGCTACACCTTC. Its translation is CASSQGQSNYGYTF.

J is TRBJ1-1 and V is TRBV28; no reliable D call. The CDR3 has 13 residues. Trimming removed 3 bases from V and 3 bases from J, with 8 bases in between. Germline CDR1 reads MDHEN; CDR2 reads SYDVKM. The CDR3 DNA sequence: TGTGCCAGCAGTTTGTTGAGGGACACTGAAGCTTTCTTT. Translated, it gives CASSLLRDTEAFF.

The J gene is TRBJ2-5, the V gene TRBV19; TRBD1 might be the D (6 bases). This CDR3 contains 12 residues. V dropped 6 bases and J dropped 1 base, with 6 bases sitting between them. Germline V gene data show CDR1 as LNHDA and CDR2 as SQIVND (reference sequence). CDR3 in DNA: TGTGCCAGTAGGGACAGCCAAGAGACCCAGTACTTC. Protein sequence: CASRDSQETQYF.

This CDR3 is CASSHFQGAENTF. Here the CDR3 DNA reads TGTGCCAGCAGCCATTTCCAGGGTGCGGAGAACACCTTC. The gene calls are TRBV7-9 and TRBJ1-2; D perhaps matches TRBD1 (5 bases). V was clipped by 5 bases and J by 12 bases, with 19 bases between them. Germline CDR1 is SEHNR and CDR2 is FQNEAQ (reference sequence). The CDR3 extends over 13 amino acids.

This chain connects TRBV4-1 to TRBJ2-1; D gene uncertain. CDR1 MGHRA and CDR2 YSYEKL come from the germline V gene. The CDR3 is 15 amino acids. V lost 4 bases and J lost 0, with 10 bases in between. The CDR3: CASSRDSNSYNEQFF. DNA of the CDR3: TGCGCCAGCAGCCGAGACTCGAACTCCTACAATGAGCAGTTCTTC.

The J gene is TRBJ2-3, the V gene TRBV7-3; D remains unclear. This CDR3 is 16 amino acids long. The germline CDR1 and CDR2 sequences are SGHTA and FQGTGA. The ends were cut back, 0 bases at V and 0 bases at J, with 10 bases in the middle. The CDR3 coding sequence is TGTGCCAGCAGCTTAACGAAGGCCTCAAGCACAGATACGCAGTATTTT. This encodes CASSLTKASSTDTQYF.

V gene TRBV9 combines with J gene TRBJ2-3; no definite D call. CDR3 size: 15 residues. The germline V gene encodes CDR1 SGDLS and CDR2 YYNGEE. V was clipped by 4 bases and J by 0 bases, with 12 bases between them. The CDR3 coding sequence is TGTGCCAGCAGCCGCGACTCCACTAGCACAGATACGCAGTATTTT. Translating gives CASSRDSTSTDTQYF. Using reference TRBV9 and TRBJ2-3 for the parts outside the CDR3, the full variable domain is DSGVTQTPKHLITATGQRVTLRCSPRSGDLSVYWYQQSLDQGLQFLIQYYNGEERAKGNILERFSAQQFPDLHSELNLSSLELGDSALYFCASSRDSTSTDTQYFGPGTRLTVL.

The CDR3 coding sequence is TGTGCCAGCAGTTACTCGGCTGCCTCCTACAATGAGCAGTTCTTC. Amino acid sequence: CASSYSAASYNEQFF. The genes are TRBV6-5 and TRBJ2-1; D gene ambiguous. Trimming removed 0 bases at V and 0 bases at J, with 6 bases between. Germline CDR1 reads MNHEY; CDR2 reads SVGAGI. The CDR3 sequence is 15 residues long.

V usage is TRBV7-2 and J usage is TRBJ2-3; the match to TRBD2 covers 10 bases. V shed 6 bases, J shed 4 bases, and the junction held 10 bases outside the gene matches. This CDR3 contains 16 residues. Looked up from germline, CDR1 is SGHTA and CDR2 is FQGNSA. The CDR3 loop is CASSTVAGGGADTQYF. In DNA, the CDR3 is TGTGCCAGCAGTACCGTAGCGGGAGGAGGGGCAGATACGCAGTATTTT.

This clone was seen a few times. This chain joins TRBV2 and TRBJ2-1; D is unclear. V gave up 10 bases and J gave up 0 bases, with 16 bases separating them. The CDR3 consists of 15 residues. The germline gives CDR1 SNHLY, CDR2 FYNNEI. CDR3 residues: CATPDSQHSYNEQFF. DNA for the CDR3: TGTGCCACCCCCGATAGCCAGCACTCCTACAATGAGCAGTTCTTC.

CDR3 loop: CASSTTGVLYNEQFF. DNA for the CDR3: TGTGCCAGCAGCACGACGGGAGTTCTTTACAATGAGCAGTTCTTC. The chain links TRBV9 to TRBJ2-1, with D maybe TRBD2 (6 bases). V lost 4 bases and J 4 bases, leaving 15 bases between the germline ends. In germline, CDR1 is SGDLS, CDR2 YYNGEE. This CDR3 region has 15 residues.

The rearrangement uses TRBV5-5 and TRBJ2-7; the D call may be TRBD1 or TRBD2 (5 bases each). The CDR3 runs 14 residues. V lost 2 bases and J lost 3, with 12 bases in between. Germline assignment: CDR1 SGHKS and CDR2 YYEKEE (reference sequence). CDR3 in DNA: TGTGCCAGCAGCTTTGGCCCAGGGAGCTACGAGCAGTACTTC. Protein sequence: CASSFGPGSYEQYF. Drawing the rest from reference TRBV5-5 and TRBJ2-7, the complete variable domain is DAGVTQSPTHLIKTRGQQVTLRCSPISGHKSVSWYQQVLGQGPQFIFQYYEKEERGRGNFPDRFSARQFPNYSSELNVNALLLGDSALYLCASSFGPGSYEQYFGPGTRLTVT.